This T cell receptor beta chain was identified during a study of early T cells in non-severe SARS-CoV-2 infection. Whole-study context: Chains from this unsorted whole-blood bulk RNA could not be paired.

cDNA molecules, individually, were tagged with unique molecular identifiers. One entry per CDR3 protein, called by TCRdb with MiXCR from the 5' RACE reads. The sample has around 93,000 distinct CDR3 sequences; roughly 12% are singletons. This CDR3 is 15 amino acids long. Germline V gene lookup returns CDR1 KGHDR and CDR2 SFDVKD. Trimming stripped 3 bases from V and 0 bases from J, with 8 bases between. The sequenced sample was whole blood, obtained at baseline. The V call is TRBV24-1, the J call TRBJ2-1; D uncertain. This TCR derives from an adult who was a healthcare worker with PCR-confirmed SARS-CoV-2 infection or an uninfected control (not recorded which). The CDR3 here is CATSDVRSSYNEQFF. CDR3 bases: TGTGCCACCAGTGATGTTAGAAGCTCCTACAATGAGCAGTTCTTC.